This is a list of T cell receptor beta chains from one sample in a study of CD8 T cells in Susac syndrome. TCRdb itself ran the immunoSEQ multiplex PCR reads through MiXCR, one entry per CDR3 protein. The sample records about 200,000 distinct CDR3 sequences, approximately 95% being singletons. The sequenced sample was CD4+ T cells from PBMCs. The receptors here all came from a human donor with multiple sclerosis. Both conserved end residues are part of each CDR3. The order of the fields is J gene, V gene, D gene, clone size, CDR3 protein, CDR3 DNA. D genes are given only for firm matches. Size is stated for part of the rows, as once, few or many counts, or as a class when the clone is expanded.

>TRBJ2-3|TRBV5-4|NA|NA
CASSLGARRTDTQYF
TGTGCCAGCAGCTTGGGGGCCAGGCGCACAGATACGCAGTATTTT
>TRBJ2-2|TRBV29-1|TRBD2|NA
CSVETSGGTGELFF
TGCAGCGTTGAAACTAGCGGGGGGACCGGGGAGCTGTTTTTT
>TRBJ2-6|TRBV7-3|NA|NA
CASSLTSGGRGSGANVLTF
TGTGCCAGCAGCTTAACGTCCGGGGGGCGCGGATCTGGGGCCAACGTCCTGACTTTC
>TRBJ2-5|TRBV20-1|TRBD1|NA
CSALDRAQETQYF
TGCAGTGCACTGGACAGGGCCCAAGAGACCCAGTACTTC
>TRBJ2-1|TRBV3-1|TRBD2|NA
CASSRGLVYNEQFF
TGTGCCAGCAGCCGGGGACTAGTCTACAATGAGCAGTTCTTC
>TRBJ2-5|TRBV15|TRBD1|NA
CATSSAGTGGRETQYF
TGTGCCACCAGCAGTGCCGGGACAGGGGGCCGAGAGACCCAGTACTTC
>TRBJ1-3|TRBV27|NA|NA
CASSLRGVRGNTIYF
TGTGCCAGCAGCCTCCGAGGGGTGCGGGGAAACACCATATATTTT
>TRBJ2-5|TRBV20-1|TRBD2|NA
CSAPGLAGAGGETQYF
TGCAGTGCTCCCGGACTAGCGGGGGCCGGGGGAGAGACCCAGTACTTC
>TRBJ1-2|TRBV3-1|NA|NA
CASSPDSRYGYTF
TGTGCCAGCAGCCCTGACAGCCGCTATGGCTACACCTTC
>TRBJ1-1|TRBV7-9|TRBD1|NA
CASSPPGTGYDTEAFF
TGTGCCAGCAGCCCCCCTGGGACAGGGTACGACACTGAAGCTTTCTTT
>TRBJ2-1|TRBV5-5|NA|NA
CASSFVDNEQFF
TGTGCCAGCAGCTTTGTGGACAATGAGCAGTTCTTC
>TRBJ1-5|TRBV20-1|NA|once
CSAAPAGVGNQPQHF
TGCAGTGCTGCCCCTGCCGGGGTTGGCAATCAGCCCCAGCATTTT
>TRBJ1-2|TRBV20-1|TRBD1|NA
CSAAPGQGAGGYTF
TGCAGTGCAGCACCGGGACAGGGGGCCGGTGGCTACACCTTC
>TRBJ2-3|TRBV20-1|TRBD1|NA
CSVGTGHDTQYF
TGCAGTGTCGGGACAGGGCATGATACGCAGTATTTT
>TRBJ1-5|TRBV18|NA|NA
CASSPPFTDNQPQHF
TGTGCCAGCTCACCACCGTTTACAGATAATCAGCCCCAGCATTTT
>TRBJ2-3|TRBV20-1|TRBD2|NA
CSAGGGTSGGKRDTQYF
TGCAGTGCCGGCGGCGGGACTAGCGGGGGCAAGAGGGATACGCAGTATTTT
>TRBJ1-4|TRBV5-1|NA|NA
CASTLGGNEKLFF
TGCGCCAGCACCCTGGGGGGAAATGAAAAACTGTTTTTT
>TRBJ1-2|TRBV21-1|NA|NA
CASSPPGRENYGYTF
TGTGCCAGCAGCCCCCCCGGACGAGAAAACTATGGCTACACCTTC
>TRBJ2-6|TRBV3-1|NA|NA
CASSQQGTGANVLTF
TGTGCCAGCAGCCAACAGGGTACTGGGGCCAACGTCCTGACTTTC
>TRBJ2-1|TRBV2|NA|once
CASTEDRYNEQFF
TGTGCCAGCACGGAGGACAGATACAATGAGCAGTTCTTC
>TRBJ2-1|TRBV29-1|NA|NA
CSTQGGIIYNEQFF
TGCAGCACCCAGGGGGGGATAATCTACAATGAGCAGTTCTTC
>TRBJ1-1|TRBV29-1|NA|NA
CSVDGLNTEAFF
TGCAGCGTTGACGGTCTGAACACTGAAGCTTTCTTT
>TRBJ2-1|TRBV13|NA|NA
CASSSSMWGQFF
TGTGCCAGCAGTTCCTCTATGTGGGGGCAGTTCTTC
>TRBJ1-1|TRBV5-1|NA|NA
CASSPGLYGNTEAFF
TGCGCCAGCAGCCCGGGTCTTTACGGCAACACTGAAGCTTTCTTT
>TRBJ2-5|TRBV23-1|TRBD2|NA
CASSQSISTSGETQYF
TGCGCCAGCAGTCAATCGATTTCGACTAGCGGGGAGACCCAGTACTTC
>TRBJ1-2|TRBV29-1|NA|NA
CSVGGGPGNYGYTF
TGCAGCGTTGGGGGGGGCCCCGGCAACTATGGCTACACCTTC
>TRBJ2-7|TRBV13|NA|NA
CASSLGRGYYEQYF
TGTGCCAGCAGCTTAGGCCGGGGCTACTACGAGCAGTACTTC
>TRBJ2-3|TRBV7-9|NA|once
CASSSGVFTDTQYF
TGTGCCAGCAGCTCAGGGGTTTTCACAGATACGCAGTATTTT
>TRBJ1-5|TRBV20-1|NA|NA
CSAQGYSNQPQHF
TGCAGTGCACAGGGTTATAGCAATCAGCCCCAGCATTTT
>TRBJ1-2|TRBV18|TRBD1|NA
CASSPLGQFNYGYTF
TGTGCCAGCTCACCATTGGGACAGTTTAACTATGGCTACACCTTC
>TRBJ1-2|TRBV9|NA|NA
CASSVVGYGYTF
TGTGCCAGCAGCGTAGTAGGCTATGGCTACACCTTC
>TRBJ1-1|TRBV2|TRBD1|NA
CASSRDRVENTEAFF
TGTGCCAGCAGTCGGGACAGGGTAGAGAACACTGAAGCTTTCTTT
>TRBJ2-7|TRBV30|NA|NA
CAWSVRIYEQYF
TGTGCCTGGAGTGTTCGGATTTACGAGCAGTACTTC
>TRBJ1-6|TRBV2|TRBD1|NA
CASDRGIDALHF
TGTGCCAGCGACAGGGGAATCGATGCCCTCCACTTT
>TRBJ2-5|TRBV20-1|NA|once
CSARPTGQETQYF
TGCAGTGCTAGGCCGACTGGGCAAGAGACCCAGTACTTC
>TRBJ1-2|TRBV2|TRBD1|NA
CASRTGGAYHGYTF
TGTGCCAGCAGAACAGGGGGCGCCTACCATGGCTACACCTTC
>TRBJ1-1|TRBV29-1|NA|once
CSVMRRLNTEAFF
TGCAGCGTCATGAGGCGGTTAAACACTGAAGCTTTCTTT
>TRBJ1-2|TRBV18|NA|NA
CASSPPTSRGTTYGYTF
TGTGCCAGCTCACCACCGACTAGTCGGGGGACGACCTATGGCTACACCTTC
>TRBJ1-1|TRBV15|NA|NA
CATSRGIGEAFF
TGTGCCACTAGCCGGGGAATAGGGGAAGCTTTCTTT
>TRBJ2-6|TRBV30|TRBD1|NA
CAWSTGQGVFSGANVLTF
TGTGCCTGGAGTACCGGACAGGGGGTTTTCTCTGGGGCCAACGTCCTGACTTTC
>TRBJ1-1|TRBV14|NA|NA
CASSQGAEAFF
TGTGCCAGCAGCCAAGGCGCTGAAGCTTTCTTT
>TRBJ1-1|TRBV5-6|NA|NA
CASSRVGANEAFF
TGTGCCAGCAGCAGAGTTGGGGCCAATGAAGCTTTCTTT
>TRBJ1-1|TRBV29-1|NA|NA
CSVQIAGTDMNTEAFF
TGCAGCGTCCAAATTGCCGGGACGGACATGAACACTGAAGCTTTCTTT
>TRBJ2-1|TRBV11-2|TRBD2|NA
CASSLRAGSGVEQFF
TGTGCCAGCAGCTTAAGAGCGGGTAGCGGGGTGGAGCAGTTCTTC
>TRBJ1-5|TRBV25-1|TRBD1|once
CASSGTGNQRQHF
TGTGCCAGCAGCGGGACAGGAAATCAGCGCCAGCATTTT
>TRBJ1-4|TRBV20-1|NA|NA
CSGVHPTNEKLFF
TGCAGTGGGGTACATCCAACTAATGAAAAACTGTTTTTT
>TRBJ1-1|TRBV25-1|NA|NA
CASSPHTEAFF
TGTGCCAGCAGTCCACATACTGAAGCTTTCTTT
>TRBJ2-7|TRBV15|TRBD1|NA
CATSRDDRDTYEQYF
TGTGCCACCAGCAGAGATGACAGGGACACCTACGAGCAGTACTTC
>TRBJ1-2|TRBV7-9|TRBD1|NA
CASTLSQGAGYGYTF
TGTGCCAGCACCTTAAGTCAGGGGGCTGGCTATGGCTACACCTTC
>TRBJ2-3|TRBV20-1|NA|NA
CSAKSGFTDTQYF
TGCAGTGCCAAGAGCGGGTTCACAGATACGCAGTATTTT
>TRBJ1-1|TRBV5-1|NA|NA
CASSLTGLEAFF
TGCGCCAGCAGCTTGACGGGCCTTGAAGCTTTCTTT
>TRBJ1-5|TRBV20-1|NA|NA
CSARAHTGSQPQHF
TGCAGTGCTAGGGCCCATACAGGGAGTCAGCCCCAGCATTTT
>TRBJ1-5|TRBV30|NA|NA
CAWSPTGGQPQHF
TGTGCCTGGAGTCCTACGGGTGGGCAGCCCCAGCATTTT
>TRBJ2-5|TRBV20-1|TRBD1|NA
CSAQPGQGASETQYF
TGCAGTGCTCAACCGGGACAGGGGGCCTCAGAGACCCAGTACTTC
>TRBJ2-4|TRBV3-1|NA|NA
CASSLQGGAKNIQYF
TGTGCCAGCAGCCTCCAGGGAGGCGCCAAAAACATTCAGTACTTC
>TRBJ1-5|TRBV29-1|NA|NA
CSVGSGADNQPQHF
TGCAGCGTTGGAAGCGGGGCGGACAATCAGCCCCAGCATTTT
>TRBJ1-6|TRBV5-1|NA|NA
CASSFLMASNSPLHF
TGCGCCAGCAGCTTCTTAATGGCGAGCAATTCACCCCTCCACTTT
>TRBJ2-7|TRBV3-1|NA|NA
CASSQASAGPYEQYF
TGTGCCAGCAGCCAAGCTTCTGCGGGACCCTACGAGCAGTACTTC